This record looks at one TCR beta chain sequence and its context. The record originates from a study of beta chain features in type 1 diabetes. All of the isolated RNA was reverse transcribed, so expressed TCRB transcripts were sequenced. TCRdb keeps only in-frame clones here, not all; method: immunoSEQ multiplex PCR. Seen here are around 400,000 clones, more than 12% observed once, and the top ten hold roughly 0.019%. Germline V gene lookup returns CDR1 KGHSH and CDR2 LQKENI. Deletions cut 2 bases from V and 0 bases from J, with 9 bases between. CDR3 length: 15 amino acids. Sequenced sample: naive CD4+ T cells from blood. The V and J genes are TRBV18 and TRBJ2-3; D unclear. This TCR was recovered from a woman under 30 in good health. The CDR3 nucleotides are TGTGCCAGCTCACCAGTAGAAGAGAGCACAGATACGCAGTATTTT. This sequence encodes CASSPVEESTDTQYF.